Below are 2 T cell receptor beta chains sequenced from a single sample in a study of blood T cell repertoires in COVID-19. The method was immunoSEQ multiplex PCR; TCRdb's version includes in-frame clones alone and lacks a portion of them. This table holds nearly 200,000 clones, around four fifths found once. Sequenced material: peripheral blood. The receptors come from a human donor in a cohort sampled during active COVID-19.

The V and J genes are TRBV24-1 and TRBJ2-1, with TRBD2 matching over 10 bases. With 4 bases clipped from V and 8 bases from J, the junction kept 7 bases outside the gene matches. Per the germline V gene, CDR1 is KGHDR and CDR2 is SFDVKD. The CDR3 consists of 15 residues. CDR3 bases: TGTGCCACCAGTGACCCTAGCGGGAGTATGGATGAGCAGTTCTTC. Encoded protein: CATSDPSGSMDEQFF.

V usage is TRBV3-1 (or the pseudogene TRBV3-2) and J usage is TRBJ2-7, with D unresolved. The CDR3 is 11 amino acids. The V and J ends lost 8 bases and 0 bases respectively, with 5 bases between them. CDR1 and CDR2 (germline): LGHDT, YNNKEL (reference sequence). The CDR3 sequence is CASGSSYEQYF. For the CDR3, the DNA is TGTGCCAGCGGCAGCTCCTACGAGCAGTACTTC.